This is a list of T cell receptor beta chains from one sample in a study of T cell responses to AZD1222 COVID-19 vaccine. Data came from immunoSEQ multiplex PCR; TCRdb stores just in-frame clones and leaves some out. The table shows approximately 160,000 clones, with around 90% occurring only once. Sequenced material: peripheral blood, taken 28 days after the second AZD1222 dose. All receptors derive from an adult who received the AZD1222 COVID-19 vaccine. Both conserved end residues are part of each CDR3. A D gene is named only where the DNA matches it firmly. Part of the rows lack a size; the others show once, few, many or a class for expanded clones.

J: TRBJ2-2
D: .
size: .
V: TRBV19
DNA: TGTGCCAGTAGTAGGTGGGCCGGGGAGCTGTTTTTT
CDR3: CASSRWAGELFF

J: TRBJ2-3
D: .
size: .
V: TRBV14
DNA: TGTGCCAGCAGCCAAGCCCGAGGTTCGGAACCAGATACGCAGTATTTT
CDR3: CASSQARGSEPDTQYF

J: TRBJ2-2
D: TRBD1
size: .
V: TRBV3-1/TRBV3-2
DNA: TGTGCCAGCAGCCTCGTCGGGACAGCCACCGGGGAGCTGTTTTTT
CDR3: CASSLVGTATGELFF

J: TRBJ2-7
D: .
size: .
V: TRBV24-1
DNA: TGTGCCACCATCATCCCGGGACAACCGTACGAGCAGTACTTC
CDR3: CATIIPGQPYEQYF

J: TRBJ1-6
D: .
size: .
V: TRBV6-6
DNA: TGTGCCAGCTCCCTTTACGATTCACCCCTCCACTTT
CDR3: CASSLYDSPLHF

J: TRBJ2-1
D: TRBD2
size: .
V: TRBV7-2
DNA: TGTGCCAGCAGCTCCATAGCGGGGGGAGTCTATGAGCAGTTCTTC
CDR3: CASSSIAGGVYEQFF

J: TRBJ1-1
D: TRBD1
size: .
V: TRBV5-1
DNA: TGCGCCAGCAGCCCGACGGGACAGGGCTCGGCAGTAGAAGCTTTCTTT
CDR3: CASSPTGQGSAVEAFF

J: TRBJ1-5
D: .
size: .
V: TRBV3-1/TRBV3-2
DNA: TGTGCCAGCAGCCAAGACAGGGTACAGCCCCAGCATTTT
CDR3: CASSQDRVQPQHF

J: TRBJ1-5
D: .
size: .
V: TRBV5-6
DNA: TGTGCCAGCAGCTTGGGCCAGGGGAGTCAGCCCCAGCATTTT
CDR3: CASSLGQGSQPQHF

J: TRBJ1-2
D: .
size: .
V: TRBV7-9
DNA: TGTGCCAGCAGCTTCAGGTCCCCTATCTGGGGCTACACCTTC
CDR3: CASSFRSPIWGYTF

J: TRBJ2-7
D: TRBD1
size: .
V: TRBV29-1
DNA: TGCAGCGTTCTGGGGGCAGGGGGAAACGAGCAGTACTTC
CDR3: CSVLGAGGNEQYF

J: TRBJ1-5
D: .
size: .
V: TRBV18
DNA: TGTGCCAGCTCACCTTCCGGGTCGGGGGGCGACAATCAGCCCCAGCATTTT
CDR3: CASSPSGSGGDNQPQHF

J: TRBJ1-2
D: .
size: .
V: TRBV18
DNA: TGTGCCAGCTCACCCCGCCCTACAGGGAACTATGGCTACACCTTC
CDR3: CASSPRPTGNYGYTF

J: TRBJ2-7
D: TRBD1
size: .
V: TRBV5-1
DNA: TGCGCCAGCAAGAAAGGACAGGGGGCGGTGGAGCAGTACTTC
CDR3: CASKKGQGAVEQYF

J: TRBJ2-3
D: .
size: .
V: TRBV7-3
DNA: TGTGCCAGCAGCTTAATGCGGGGATTGGCAGATACGCAGTATTTT
CDR3: CASSLMRGLADTQYF

J: TRBJ2-7
D: .
size: .
V: TRBV12-3/TRBV12-4
DNA: TGTGCCAGCAGTTTACTCTCCTACGAGCAGTACTTC
CDR3: CASSLLSYEQYF

J: TRBJ1-4
D: TRBD1
size: once
V: TRBV5-6
DNA: TGTGCCAGCAGCCTACGACAGGGGGGGATTGAAAAACTGTTTTTT
CDR3: CASSLRQGGIEKLFF